Listed below are T cell receptor beta chains from one sample, sequenced in a study of T-cell reconstitution after alpha-beta-depleted transplantation in children. TCRdb analysed the PCR reads with MiXCR anew, one entry per CDR3 protein. Of roughly 500,000 distinct CDR3 sequences listed, about 31% are singletons. This specimen consisted of PBMCs from the stem cell graft donor, obtained from the stem cell graft. These receptors originate from a human donor who donated a stem cell graft to a child with aplastic anemia. Each CDR3 is given with its conserved first and last residue. Fields, in order: clone size, V gene, J gene, D gene, CDR3 protein, CDR3 DNA. The D gene is left open where the match is weak. Not all rows give a size; the values are once, few, many and, for expanded clones, a class.

clone_size: .
v_call: TRBV18
j_call: TRBJ2-2
d_call: .
cdr3_aa: CASSRLGDTGELFF
cdr3_nt: TGTGCCAGCTCACGTCTGGGGGACACCGGGGAGCTGTTTTTT

clone_size: .
v_call: TRBV5-1
j_call: TRBJ2-1
d_call: .
cdr3_aa: CASSSLGALDNEQFF
cdr3_nt: TGCGCCAGCAGCTCCTTGGGAGCATTGGACAATGAGCAGTTCTTC

clone_size: .
v_call: TRBV12-3/TRBV12-4
j_call: TRBJ2-5
d_call: .
cdr3_aa: CASSMGAQETQYF
cdr3_nt: TGTGCCAGCAGTATGGGGGCCCAAGAGACCCAGTACTTC

clone_size: .
v_call: TRBV29-1
j_call: TRBJ2-1
d_call: TRBD1
cdr3_aa: CSVVGQGNNEQFF
cdr3_nt: TGCAGCGTTGTAGGACAGGGCAACAATGAGCAGTTCTTC

clone_size: few
v_call: TRBV10-2
j_call: TRBJ2-7
d_call: TRBD2
cdr3_aa: CASSEKGLDYEQYF
cdr3_nt: TGCGCCAGCAGTGAGAAGGGACTAGACTACGAGCAGTACTTC

clone_size: .
v_call: TRBV6-5
j_call: TRBJ2-2
d_call: TRBD1
cdr3_aa: CASTISYRTGRNTGELFF
cdr3_nt: TGTGCCAGCACGATAAGTTACCGGACAGGGCGTAACACCGGGGAGCTGTTTTTT

clone_size: .
v_call: TRBV6-2/TRBV6-3
j_call: TRBJ2-7
d_call: TRBD1
cdr3_aa: CASKFTGATSREQYF
cdr3_nt: TGTGCCAGTAAATTTACAGGGGCTACCTCTCGGGAGCAGTACTTC

clone_size: few
v_call: TRBV6-2/TRBV6-3
j_call: TRBJ1-1
d_call: .
cdr3_aa: CASSFYEEGQAFF
cdr3_nt: TGTGCCAGCAGTTTCTATGAGGAGGGTCAAGCTTTCTTT

clone_size: .
v_call: TRBV4-2
j_call: TRBJ2-3
d_call: TRBD2
cdr3_aa: CASSQDLAGGTDTQYF
cdr3_nt: TGTGCCAGCAGCCAAGATCTAGCGGGGGGCACAGATACGCAGTATTTT

clone_size: few
v_call: TRBV29-1
j_call: TRBJ2-7
d_call: .
cdr3_aa: CSVVQGAYEQYF
cdr3_nt: TGCAGCGTTGTTCAGGGAGCCTACGAGCAGTACTTC

clone_size: .
v_call: TRBV4-2
j_call: TRBJ1-2
d_call: .
cdr3_aa: CASSQESNSYNYGYTF
cdr3_nt: TGTGCCAGCAGCCAAGAAAGCAACAGCTATAACTATGGCTACACCTTC

clone_size: many
v_call: TRBV15
j_call: TRBJ2-3
d_call: .
cdr3_aa: CATSGGSPDTQYF
cdr3_nt: TGTGCCACCAGCGGTGGCAGTCCAGATACGCAGTATTTT

clone_size: .
v_call: TRBV10-3
j_call: TRBJ1-1
d_call: TRBD1
cdr3_aa: CAIRQGAITEAFF
cdr3_nt: TGTGCCATCAGACAGGGGGCGATCACTGAAGCTTTCTTT

clone_size: .
v_call: TRBV6-2/TRBV6-3
j_call: TRBJ2-1
d_call: .
cdr3_aa: CASSYSPDEQFF
cdr3_nt: TGTGCCAGCAGTTACTCGCCCGATGAGCAGTTCTTC

clone_size: .
v_call: TRBV2
j_call: TRBJ2-7
d_call: .
cdr3_aa: CASGVYEQYF
cdr3_nt: TGTGCCAGCGGTGTCTACGAGCAGTACTTC

clone_size: few
v_call: TRBV11-2
j_call: TRBJ2-3
d_call: TRBD2
cdr3_aa: CASRRGSGTTDTQYF
cdr3_nt: TGTGCCAGCAGACGCGGGAGCGGGACGACAGATACGCAGTATTTT